Sequencing of this T cell receptor beta chain was carried out in a study of blood T cell repertoires in COVID-19. The germline V gene has CDR1 LNHDA and CDR2 SQIVND (reference sequence). V lost 6 bases, J lost 0 bases, and 13 bases lay in between. The CDR3 extends over 15 amino acids. Generated by immunoSEQ multiplex PCR, the TCRdb table keeps only in-frame clones and is missing some. The sample has approximately 250,000 clones, roughly four fifths seen once. This sequence was found in a man aged 40-49 years who had recovered from COVID-19. The V and J genes are TRBV19 and TRBJ2-3; tentative D call: TRBD2 (5 bases). Material for sequencing was PBMCs or T cells enriched from blood (not recorded which). CDR3 residues: CASSVSGWSTDTQYF. The CDR3 DNA is TGTGCCAGTAGCGTCTCGGGGTGGAGCACAGATACGCAGTATTTT.